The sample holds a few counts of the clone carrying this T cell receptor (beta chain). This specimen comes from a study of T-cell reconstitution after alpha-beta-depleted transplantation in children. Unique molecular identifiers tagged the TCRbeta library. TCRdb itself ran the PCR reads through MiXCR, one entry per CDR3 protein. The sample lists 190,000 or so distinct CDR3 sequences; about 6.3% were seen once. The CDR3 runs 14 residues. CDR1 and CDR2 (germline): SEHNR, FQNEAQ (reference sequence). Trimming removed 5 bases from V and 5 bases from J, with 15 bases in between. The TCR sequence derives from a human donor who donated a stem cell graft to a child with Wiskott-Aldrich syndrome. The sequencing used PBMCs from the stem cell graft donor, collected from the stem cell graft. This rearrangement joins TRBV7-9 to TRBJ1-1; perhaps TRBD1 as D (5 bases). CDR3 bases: TGTGCCAGCAGCGGCAGGGTACTGAGTACTGAAGCTTTCTTT. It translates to CASSGRVLSTEAFF. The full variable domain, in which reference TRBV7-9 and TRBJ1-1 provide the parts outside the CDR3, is DTGVSQNPRHKITKRGQNVTFRCDPISEHNRLYWYRQTLGQGPEFLTYFQNEAQLEKSRLLSDRFSAERPKGSFSTLEIQRTEQGDSAMYLCASSGRVLSTEAFFGQGTRLTVV.